Presented here are 14 T cell receptor beta chains from one specimen sequenced in a study of shared clonotypes between healthy human individuals. TCRdb keeps only in-frame clones here, not all; method: immunoSEQ multiplex PCR. The sample lists about 480,000 clones; about three quarters were seen once. The sample was PBMCs. The receptor set was obtained from a woman between 40 and 50 years old in good health. Some clones in this sample may be carry-over from other donors' samples.

The chain links TRBV19 to TRBJ1-4; possible D gene TRBD1, 5 bases. CDR3 size: 15 residues. CDR1 is LNHDA, CDR2 SQIVND, per germline (reference sequence). Deletions cut 4 bases from V and 2 bases from J, with 11 bases between. CDR3 nucleotide sequence: TGTGCCAGTAGTACCCGGGGGGGTACTAATGAAAAACTGTTTTTT. Residues: CASSTRGGTNEKLFF.

The chain links TRBV27 to TRBJ2-7; D possibly corresponds to TRBD1 (6 bases). V lost 11 bases and J 6 bases, leaving 20 bases between the germline ends. The germline V gene has CDR1 MNHEY and CDR2 SMNVEV (reference sequence). The length of the CDR3 is 13 residues. The CDR3 DNA reads TGTGCCTCCCTAAGTGGGAAAGGGGGCGAGCAGTACTTC. Amino acids: CASLSGKGGEQYF.

This clone came up a few times. V and J are TRBV5-5 and TRBJ1-2; 11 bases agree with TRBD1. Looked up from germline, CDR1 is SGHKS and CDR2 is YYEKEE (reference sequence). This CDR3 is built from 15 residues. Unmatched junction bases numbered 7, after V lost 4 bases and J lost 5 bases. DNA of the CDR3: TGTGCCAGCAGCACCAGGACAGGGGGCGAGTATGGCTACACCTTC. It yields the protein CASSTRTGGEYGYTF.

CDR3 residues: CASSAPGPEMETQYF. CDR3 DNA sequence: TGTGCCAGCAGTGCCCCGGGACCGGAGATGGAGACCCAGTACTTC. The chain combines TRBV28 with TRBJ2-5; D could derive from TRBD1 or TRBD2 (5 bases each). CDR1 and CDR2 (germline): MDHEN, SYDVKM. V lost 5 bases, J lost 5 bases, and 18 bases lay in between. The CDR3 sequence is 15 residues long.

Here the CDR3 reads CASSSHRGRVYGYTF. Written as DNA, the CDR3 is TGTGCCAGCAGCTCCCACAGGGGGCGCGTCTATGGCTACACCTTC. The chain employs TRBV7-9 and TRBJ1-2; 9 positions match TRBD1. The V and J ends lost 4 bases and 4 bases, in that order; junction bases with no gene match: 7. The CDR3 totals 15 residues. CDR1 and CDR2 (germline): SEHNR, FQNEAQ (reference sequence). Full variable domain (rest looked up from reference TRBV7-9 and TRBJ1-2): DTGVSQNPRHKITKRGQNVTFRCDPISEHNRLYWYRQTLGQGPEFLTYFQNEAQLEKSRLLSDRFSAERPKGSFSTLEIQRTEQGDSAMYLCASSSHRGRVYGYTFGSGTRLTVV.

This chain joins TRBV28 and TRBJ2-7; TRBD1 agrees at 10 bases. The CDR3 consists of 15 residues. The junction had 9 bases not matched to a gene; V was cut back by 6 bases and J by 4 bases. Germline V gives CDR1 MDHEN, CDR2 SYDVKM. The CDR3 is CASRPTGTGVYEQYF. CDR3 DNA sequence: TGTGCCAGCAGACCAACCGGGACAGGGGTATACGAGCAGTACTTC.

The chain couples TRBV30 to TRBJ1-5; D is undetermined. Germline V gene sequence: CDR1 GTSNPN, CDR2 SVGIG (reference sequence). Trimming took off 2 bases at V and 0 bases at J, with 8 bases between the two ends. This CDR3 is built from 14 residues. CDR3 nucleotide sequence: TGTGCCTGGAGTAAGACAAGTAGCAATCAGCCCCAGCATTTT. It specifies CAWSKTSSNQPQHF.

The chain carries TRBV29-1 and TRBJ2-7; TRBD1 agrees at 9 bases. This CDR3 contains 13 residues. CDR1 SQVTM and CDR2 ANQGSEA come from the germline V gene. V shed 7 bases and J 7 bases; nucleotides not matched to a gene: 11. CDR3 coding DNA: TGCAGCGCCTCCGGGACAGGGTCTCGGGAGCAGTACTTC. This translates into CSASGTGSREQYF.

V is TRBV5-5 and J is TRBJ2-2, with 12 bases that match TRBD2. CDR1 is SGHKS and CDR2 is YYEKEE in the germline V gene (reference sequence). V shed 4 bases and J 8 bases; nucleotides not matched to a gene: 9. The CDR3 runs to 16 residues. The CDR3 reads CASSRTLTSGSGELFF. CDR3 sequence (DNA): TGTGCCAGCAGCAGAACTCTGACTAGCGGGAGTGGGGAGCTGTTTTTT.

The chain uses TRBV5-1 and TRBJ2-1; D uncertain. In germline, CDR1 is SGHRS, CDR2 YFSETQ. This CDR3 spans 14 amino acids. V lost 0 bases to trimming and J lost 6 bases, with 10 bases between them. CDR3 DNA sequence: TGCGCCAGCAGCTTGGCCATTGGTAGCAATGAGCAGTTCTTC. As protein: CASSLAIGSNEQFF.

The chain is built from TRBV10-3 and TRBJ2-7; D is undetermined. The CDR3 runs to 15 residues. V was trimmed by 3 bases and J by 0 bases, leaving 12 bases between them. Germline V gene sequence: CDR1 ENHRY, CDR2 SYGVKD. The CDR3 DNA is TGTGCCATCAGTGACGAGGCTCCGGTCTCCTACGAGCAGTACTTC. Protein sequence: CAISDEAPVSYEQYF.

The count of this clone is one. V usage is TRBV7-8 and J usage is TRBJ1-5; TRBD1 agrees at 10 bases. Germline assignment: CDR1 SGHVS and CDR2 FQNEAQ. J was trimmed by 6 bases and V by 5 bases; bases with no gene match: 7. The CDR3 consists of 15 residues. CDR3 nucleotide sequence: TGTGCCAGCAGCGTCGGACAGGGGGGAGGTCAGCCCCAGCATTTT. Protein sequence: CASSVGQGGGQPQHF.

The chain couples TRBV2 to TRBJ1-2; 10 positions match TRBD1. After removal of 4 bases from V and 4 bases from J, the junction contained 3 bases not matched to a gene. Germline-derived CDR1 and CDR2 are SNHLY and FYNNEI. CDR3 length equals 14 residues. The CDR3 DNA sequence: TGTGCCAGCAGTGCGGGACAGGGGTTCTATGGCTACACCTTC. It specifies CASSAGQGFYGYTF.

The chain carries TRBV5-6 and TRBJ2-7, with 7 bases aligning to TRBD1. Trimming cost V 4 bases and J 2 bases; bases outside gene matches: 3. The CDR3 has 13 residues. The germline V gene has CDR1 SGHDT and CDR2 YYEEEE. CDR3 DNA sequence: TGTGCCAGCAGCCGACAGGGAGCCTACGAGCAGTACTTC. This encodes CASSRQGAYEQYF.